The 9 T cell receptor beta chains presented below share a single source sample, sequenced in a study of a mutant IDH1 vaccine in newly diagnosed glioma. These receptors' targets are unknown. Time point in this sample: week 23, last vaccination. All doses held 300 ug of mutant IDH1 20-mer peptide, with topical imiquimod. Produced via immunoSEQ multiplex PCR; TCRdb's table is partial and in-frame only. The sample has some 38,000 clones; around 81% are singletons. The material sequenced was PBMCs, taken from a glioma patient whose treatment included an IDH1 peptide vaccine. The receptors here all came from a man aged 35-49 years with glioma.

The genes are TRBV27 and TRBJ1-2, with 10 bases identical to TRBD1. V was pared by 3 bases and J by 5 bases, with 15 bases of the junction left unmatched. This CDR3 is built from 18 residues. Germline loops: CDR1 MNHEY, CDR2 SMNVEV (reference sequence). CDR3 in amino acids: CASSFRTGGTLMGYGYTF. The CDR3 coding sequence is TGTGCCAGCAGTTTCCGGACAGGGGGGACCCTAATGGGTTATGGCTACACCTTC.

V gene TRBV4-1 combines with J gene TRBJ1-6; 7 bases are shared with TRBD1. CDR3 length: 15 amino acids. Germline V gene sequence: CDR1 MGHRA, CDR2 YSYEKL. V dropped 0 bases and J dropped 10; count of bases not matched to a gene: 6. CDR3: CASSQELGGRSPLHF. The CDR3, as DNA: TGCGCCAGCAGCCAAGAGCTAGGGGGCAGGTCACCCCTCCACTTT.

The V call is TRBV7-3, the J call TRBJ2-5; tentative D call: TRBD2 (5 bases). Trimming removed 2 bases at V and 4 bases at J, with 8 bases between. Germline CDR1 SGHTA, CDR2 FQGTGA. CDR3 length: 13 amino acids. The CDR3 DNA follows: TGTGCCAGCAGCTTATGGGCGGGAGAGACCCAGTACTTC. As protein: CASSLWAGETQYF. The full variable domain, completed using reference TRBV7-3 and TRBJ2-5, is GAGVSQTPSNKVTEKGKYVELRCDPISGHTALYWYRQSLGQGPEFLIYFQGTGAADDSGLPNDRFFAVRPEGSVSTLKIQRTERGDSAVYLCASSLWAGETQYFGPGTRLLVL.

J is TRBJ2-7 and V is TRBV7-2, with 10 bases matching TRBD2. Germline-derived CDR1 and CDR2 are SGHTA and FQGNSA. The V segment lost 1 base and the J segment 5 bases; nucleotides outside the gene matches: 5. The CDR3 has 15 residues. CDR3 loop: CASSLGKAGGHEQYF. In nucleotides, the CDR3 is TGTGCCAGCAGCTTAGGGAAAGCGGGGGGGCACGAGCAGTACTTC. The entire variable domain, with the rest obtained from reference TRBV7-2 and TRBJ2-7, is as follows: GAGVSQSPSNKVTEKGKDVELRCDPISGHTALYWYRQSLGQGLEFLIYFQGNSAPDKSGLPSDRFSAERTGGSVSTLTIQRTQQEDSAVYLCASSLGKAGGHEQYFGPGTRLTVT.

CDR3 nucleotide sequence: TGCGCCAGCAGTGACCGAGATACGCAGTATTTT. It is translated as CASSDRDTQYF. V is TRBV10-1 and J is TRBJ2-3; no reliable D call. The CDR3 loop spans 11 amino acids. Per germline, CDR1 WNHNN and CDR2 SYGVQD (reference sequence). V was cut by 3 bases and J by 5 bases, with 3 bases left in between.

The rearrangement uses TRBV27 and TRBJ2-1; D possibly corresponds to TRBD2 (6 bases). Trimming took off 5 bases at V and 6 bases at J, with 17 bases between the two ends. The V gene's germline CDR1 is MNHEY and CDR2 SMNVEV (reference sequence). The CDR3 runs to 15 residues. The DNA for the CDR3 is TGTGCCAGCAGTCCCGCCGGGACTGGGGGCAATGAGCAGTTCTTC. It specifies CASSPAGTGGNEQFF.

Only a few counts were recorded for this clone. The chain couples TRBV5-1 to TRBJ2-7; D is possibly TRBD1 (6 bases). Trimming cost V 0 bases and J 9 bases, with 10 bases left between them. Per the germline V gene, CDR1 is SGHRS and CDR2 is YFSETQ. This CDR3 spans 12 amino acids. The CDR3 region has the DNA TGCGCCAGCAGCTTGGAACAGGGCGGGCAGTACTTC. Protein sequence: CASSLEQGGQYF.

This chain uses TRBV10-3 with TRBJ1-2; D remains unclear. This CDR3 region has 16 residues. Germline V gene lookup returns CDR1 ENHRY and CDR2 SYGVKD. The V and J ends lost 0 bases and 4 bases respectively, with 15 bases between them. The CDR3 bases are TGTGCCATCAGTGAGTCTACAGTTTTAAGGTTCTATGGCTACACCTTC. Translating it yields CAISESTVLRFYGYTF.

V is TRBV28 and J is TRBJ2-3, with D unresolved. Trimming pared 5 bases from V and 0 bases from J, leaving 9 bases between. The CDR3 length is 14 residues. Germline V gene sequence: CDR1 MDHEN, CDR2 SYDVKM. This chain's CDR3 is CASSLPTSTDTQYF. The CDR3 DNA reads as TGTGCCAGCAGTCTCCCTACAAGCACAGATACGCAGTATTTT.